Below, 29 T cell receptor beta chains from the same sample are listed, as sequenced in a study of T cell responses to AZD1222 COVID-19 vaccine. Assay: immunoSEQ multiplex PCR; the TCRdb copy retains only in-frame clones and omits some. The top ten hold around 8% of the sample, which has more than 85,000 clones, 90% to 95% seen once. Sequencing used peripheral blood, obtained on day 0 of AZD1222 vaccination. All receptors come from an adult in good health.

The gene calls are TRBV5-1 and TRBJ1-4; D not resolved. The CDR3 length is 13 residues. Germline V gene sequence: CDR1 SGHRS, CDR2 YFSETQ. Trimming cost V 0 bases and J 7 bases, with 7 bases left between them. DNA of the CDR3: TGCGCCAGCAGCTTGGATGGCGGTGAAAAACTGTTTTTT. This codes for CASSLDGGEKLFF.

The gene calls are TRBV6-5 and TRBJ2-1; no reliable D call. The length of the CDR3 is 14 residues. Germline lookup yields CDR1 MNHEY and CDR2 SVGAGI. Trimming shortened V by 7 bases and J by 0 bases, and 10 bases separated the two germline ends. This CDR3 is CASKGESSYNEQFF. Written as DNA, the CDR3 is TGTGCCAGCAAGGGCGAGAGCTCCTACAATGAGCAGTTCTTC.

V is TRBV10-3 and J is TRBJ1-6; 8 bases match TRBD1. This CDR3 is 18 amino acids long. J gave up 9 bases and V 0 bases, and 13 bases lay outside the gene matches. Germline CDR1 and CDR2: ENHRY and SYGVKD. CDR3 coding DNA: TGTGCCATCAGTGAGTCATACGCAGGGGGCGGCATAAGTTCACCCCTCCACTTT. This sequence encodes CAISESYAGGGISSPLHF.

The chain employs TRBV18 and TRBJ2-4, with TRBD1 as a possible D gene (5 bases). V was shortened by 2 bases and J by 5 bases, with 10 bases between the two germline ends. Looked up from germline, CDR1 is KGHSH and CDR2 is LQKENI. This CDR3 region has 14 residues. The CDR3 DNA sequence: TGTGCCAGCTCACCAGGGGCAGGGCAAAACATTCAGTACTTC. It yields the protein CASSPGAGQNIQYF.

The genes are TRBV20-1 and TRBJ1-4, with D unresolved. The CDR3 length is 11 residues. The germline V gene has CDR1 DFQATT and CDR2 SNEGSKA (reference sequence). V was cut by 7 bases and J by 7 bases, with 10 bases left in between. The chain's CDR3 is CSVGRAEKLFF. CDR3 nucleotide sequence: TGCAGTGTAGGTAGGGCTGAAAAACTGTTTTTT.

V usage is TRBV19 and J usage is TRBJ1-3; D ambiguous. V dropped 7 bases and J dropped 2 bases, with 6 bases sitting between them. The germline V gene has CDR1 LNHDA and CDR2 SQIVND (reference sequence). The CDR3 has 12 amino acids. As DNA, the CDR3 is TGTGCCAGTACTCGAACTGGAAACACCATATATTTT. Protein sequence: CASTRTGNTIYF.

The J gene is TRBJ1-1, the V gene TRBV27; tentative D call: TRBD1 (5 bases). The CDR3 length is 20 residues. V shed 3 bases and J shed 1 base, with 27 bases lying between them. Per the germline V gene, CDR1 is MNHEY and CDR2 is SMNVEV (reference sequence). CDR3 protein: CASSLFWGPDNERPNTEAFF. In DNA, the CDR3 is TGTGCCAGCAGTTTGTTTTGGGGTCCGGACAACGAAAGACCGAACACTGAAGCTTTCTTT.

This chain joins TRBV6-5 and TRBJ1-2; D gene ambiguous. Trimming shortened V by 7 bases and J by 3 bases, and 12 bases separated the two germline ends. Germline V gene sequence: CDR1 MNHEY, CDR2 SVGAGI. The CDR3 spans 13 residues. CDR3 protein: CASKRNLDYGYTF. The CDR3 DNA is TGTGCCAGCAAAAGGAATTTAGACTATGGCTACACCTTC.

The V call is TRBV6-4, the J call TRBJ1-6; no definite D call. The CDR3 length is 17 residues. Germline-derived CDR1 and CDR2 are MRHNA and SNTAGT. Deletions cut 4 bases from V and 0 bases from J, with 13 bases between. The CDR3 bases are TGTGCCAGCAGTGTCCAAATTAGGAGCTCCTATAATTCACCCCTCCACTTT. Its protein is CASSVQIRSSYNSPLHF.

This clone appeared a single time. J is TRBJ2-1 and V is TRBV9; no definite D call. The V gene lost 2 bases and the J gene lost 0 bases, with 9 bases spanning the gap. CDR3 size: 15 residues. Germline lookup yields CDR1 SGDLS and CDR2 YYNGEE. The CDR3 sequence is CASSVTLSSYNEQFF. CDR3 DNA sequence: TGTGCCAGCAGCGTGACCCTAAGCTCCTACAATGAGCAGTTCTTC.

The CDR3, as DNA: TGTGCCAGCAGCTTGCTGTTCCGTCTGCCTAAATACGAGCAGTACTTC. Encoded protein: CASSLLFRLPKYEQYF. J is TRBJ2-7 and V is TRBV5-6; D is unclear. Germline CDR1 and CDR2: SGHDT and YYEEEE. The ends were cut back, 1 base at V and 4 bases at J, with 18 bases in the middle. The CDR3 runs to 16 residues.

The chain has TRBV6-4 and TRBJ2-7; 11 positions match TRBD2. Trimming took 6 bases from V and 3 from J; bases not matched to a gene: 7. The germline gives CDR1 MRHNA, CDR2 SNTAGT. The CDR3 runs to 15 residues. The CDR3 DNA reads as TGTGCCAGCAGGCGTACTAGCGGGAGTTTCTACGAGCAGTACTTC. Encoded protein: CASRRTSGSFYEQYF.

This clone occurred a few times. The chain couples TRBV4-2 to TRBJ1-4, with 7 bases identical to TRBD1. CDR1 and CDR2 (germline): LGHNA, YNFKEQ. There are 15 residues in the CDR3. V shed 3 bases, J shed 1 base, and the junction held 2 bases outside the gene matches. CDR3 sequence (DNA): TGTGCCAGCAGCCAGGGACAGTTAACTAATGAAAAACTGTTTTTT. Amino acids: CASSQGQLTNEKLFF.

This clone was observed a few times. The chain carries TRBV5-4 and TRBJ1-1; D may be TRBD1 (6 bases). Trimming took off 4 bases at V and 0 bases at J, with 19 bases between the two ends. CDR3 size: 17 residues. Germline V gene lookup returns CDR1 SGHNT and CDR2 YYREEE (reference sequence). CDR3 sequence: CASSPGVIQGVNTEAFF. The DNA of the CDR3 is TGTGCCAGCAGCCCGGGAGTGATACAGGGAGTGAACACTGAAGCTTTCTTT.

The V call is TRBV4-2, the J call TRBJ2-1; D possibly corresponds to TRBD1 (5 bases). The V gene lost 0 bases and the J gene lost 3 bases, with 9 bases spanning the gap. This CDR3 is built from 15 residues. Germline CDR1 is LGHNA and CDR2 is YNFKEQ. The CDR3 here is CASSQERGDYNEQFF. The DNA for the CDR3 is TGTGCCAGCAGCCAAGAAAGGGGCGACTACAATGAGCAGTTCTTC.

The rearrangement links TRBV7-2 to TRBJ1-3; D remains ambiguous. Germline-derived CDR1 and CDR2 are SGHTA and FQGNSA. The CDR3 spans 15 residues. The germline V and J ends were trimmed by 5 bases and 0 bases, with 11 bases remaining between them. CDR3 in amino acids: CASSPQTSSGNTIYF. As DNA, the CDR3 is TGTGCCAGCAGCCCCCAGACCAGCTCTGGAAACACCATATATTTT.

In nucleotides, the CDR3 is TGTGCCAGCAGTTTATCGATGACAGGTTTATCCTACGAGCAGTACTTC. It encodes CASSLSMTGLSYEQYF. The chain recombines TRBV27 with TRBJ2-7, with D possibly TRBD1 on 6 matching bases. V shed 0 bases and J shed 1 base, with 13 bases lying between them. The CDR3 runs to 16 residues. Germline CDR1 reads MNHEY; CDR2 reads SMNVEV (reference sequence).

The CDR3 region has the DNA TGTGCCACCAGCGGGGTTAGCGGGAACTACGAGCAGTACTTC. Amino acid sequence: CATSGVSGNYEQYF. The chain recombines TRBV10-3 with TRBJ2-7; 8 positions agree with TRBD2. The CDR3 has 14 residues. Trimming at V came to 10 bases and at J to 3 bases, leaving 11 bases not matched to a gene. Germline-derived CDR1 and CDR2 are ENHRY and SYGVKD.

For the CDR3, the DNA is TGCGCCAGCAGCCAAGTTGGGTATGAGCAGTTCTTC. Protein product: CASSQVGYEQFF. The V call is TRBV4-1, the J call TRBJ2-1; D is unclear. The germline V gene encodes CDR1 MGHRA and CDR2 YSYEKL. Trimming left V 1 base short and J 8 bases short, with 6 bases between. This CDR3 region has 12 residues.

This rearrangement joins TRBV7-9 to TRBJ1-6; D remains ambiguous. The CDR3 has 15 amino acids. The germline V gene encodes CDR1 SEHNR and CDR2 FQNEAQ (reference sequence). V was clipped by 5 bases and J by 5 bases, with 13 bases between them. The CDR3 protein is CASSPRGSDNSPLHF. The CDR3 coding sequence is TGTGCCAGCAGCCCCAGAGGCAGTGATAATTCACCCCTCCACTTT. The variable domain in full, completed from reference TRBV7-9 and TRBJ1-6, reads DTGVSQNPRHKITKRGQNVTFRCDPISEHNRLYWYRQTLGQGPEFLTYFQNEAQLEKSRLLSDRFSAERPKGSFSTLEIQRTEQGDSAMYLCASSPRGSDNSPLHFGNGTRLTVT.

The rearrangement links TRBV12-1 to TRBJ2-1; the tabulated D call, TRBD1, remains unverified against the DNA. TRBV12-1 is an annotated pseudogene. This CDR3 is 15 amino acids long. The CDR3 DNA reads TGTGCCAGCAGCGTATCGTCTGGCCCCTACAATGAGCAGTTCTTC. Amino acids: CASSVSSGPYNEQFF.

Only a few counts were recorded for this clone. This chain uses TRBV9 with TRBJ2-5; the D gene could be TRBD1 or TRBD2 (5 bases each). Looked up from germline, CDR1 is SGDLS and CDR2 is YYNGEE. The CDR3 extends over 15 amino acids. Trimming removed 3 bases at V and 2 bases at J, with 14 bases between. CDR3 sequence (DNA): TGTGCCAGCAGCGCATCGGGGACGGGACAAGAGACCCAGTACTTC. Amino acids: CASSASGTGQETQYF.

In this sample, this clone turned up once. This chain uses TRBV7-9 with TRBJ1-2; TRBD1 might be the D (6 bases). Germline loops: CDR1 SEHNR, CDR2 FQNEAQ (reference sequence). V dropped 7 bases and J dropped 5 bases, with 11 bases sitting between them. The CDR3 extends over 12 amino acids. CDR3 in DNA: TGTGCCAGCACCCCGAGGGGGTATGGCTACACCTTC. This sequence encodes CASTPRGYGYTF.

The gene calls are TRBV5-8 and TRBJ1-2; D ambiguous. The germline gives CDR1 SGHTS, CDR2 YDEGEE. The ends were cut back, 10 bases at V and 5 bases at J, with 18 bases in the middle. This CDR3 region has 13 residues. CDR3 in amino acids: CAPRAYGSYGYTF. In nucleotides, the CDR3 is TGTGCCCCTCGAGCTTATGGTTCATATGGCTACACCTTC.

The chain has TRBV4-3 and TRBJ2-7; tentative D call: TRBD1 (8 bases). Germline CDR1 and CDR2: LGHNA and YSLEER. The CDR3 length is 16 residues. V lost 0 bases and J 3 bases, leaving 15 bases between the germline ends. CDR3 sequence (DNA): TGCGCCAGCAGCCAAGAGGGGAGCGGGACAGGCTACGAGCAGTACTTC. It codes for CASSQEGSGTGYEQYF.

This chain joins TRBV6-1 and TRBJ2-3; 9 bases are a match to TRBD2. There are 15 residues in the CDR3. The V gene end was trimmed by 6 bases and the J gene end by 5 bases; junction bases not matched to a gene: 9. Germline values: CDR1 MNHNS, CDR2 SASEGT. CDR3: CASSSLAGSGDTQYF. The CDR3 coding sequence is TGTGCCAGCAGCTCGCTAGCGGGGTCCGGAGATACGCAGTATTTT.

The V gene is TRBV7-9, the J gene TRBJ1-5; D gene unclear. The V gene lost 5 bases and the J gene lost 7 bases, with 9 bases spanning the gap. CDR1 is SEHNR and CDR2 is FQNEAQ in the germline V gene (reference sequence). The CDR3 contains 12 residues. DNA for the CDR3: TGTGCCAGCAGCCCCGGGAAACAGCCCCAGCATTTT. It yields the protein CASSPGKQPQHF. Full variable domain (remainder filled in from reference TRBV7-9 and TRBJ1-5): DTGVSQNPRHKITKRGQNVTFRCDPISEHNRLYWYRQTLGQGPEFLTYFQNEAQLEKSRLLSDRFSAERPKGSFSTLEIQRTEQGDSAMYLCASSPGKQPQHFGDGTRLSIL.

As DNA, the CDR3 is TGCGCCAGCAGCTCGACAGGGATGGACACCGGGGAGCTGTTTTTT. It translates to CASSSTGMDTGELFF. V usage is TRBV5-1 and J usage is TRBJ2-2, with TRBD1 matching over 7 bases. V was pared by 3 bases and J by 3 bases, with 5 bases of the junction left unmatched. CDR1 and CDR2 (germline): SGHRS, YFSETQ. The CDR3 loop spans 15 amino acids.

The gene calls are TRBV12-3 or TRBV12-4 and TRBJ1-1; maybe TRBD1 (5 bases). This CDR3 has 13 amino acids. Between the trimmed V and J ends, which lost 0 bases and 11 bases, there was a span of 13 bases. This CDR3 is CASSLAPPGRAFF. The DNA for the CDR3 is TGTGCCAGCAGTTTAGCGCCTCCGGGACGCGCTTTCTTT.